The T cell receptor (beta chain) under discussion was sequenced for a study of cytomegalovirus exposure and HLA in healthy donors. Overall study results and limits: Cytomegalovirus-associated TCR beta chains were listed, numbering 150 to 200. A previous analysis found most TCR beta V segments productive roughly 90% or roughly 30% of the time. In a later analysis, parvovirus B19, influenza, CMV and Epstein-Barr virus appeared linked to several top co-occurrence clusters. Researchers left out some V segments, among them TRBV6-2 and TRBV6-3, as indistinguishable.

The PCR had 60 Vbeta and 13 Jbeta primers. Method: immunoSEQ multiplex PCR; TCRdb's copy keeps in-frame clones and lacks some. Recorded for this sample: tens of thousands of clones. CDR3 length: 14 amino acids. V was pared by 6 bases and J by 4 bases, with 4 bases of the junction left unmatched. In germline, CDR1 is SGHTA, CDR2 FQGNSA. As concerns this clone: Its specificity is unknown.

This TCR was sampled from a woman aged 55-69 years in good health and CMV-seronegative. The sample taken for sequencing was PBMCs. V and J are TRBV7-2 and TRBJ2-5; 11 bases are a match to TRBD2. The CDR3 sequence: CASSAGLAGETQYF. The CDR3 nucleotides are TGTGCCAGCAGTGCTGGACTAGCGGGAGAGACCCAGTACTTC. Full variable domain (missing parts from reference TRBV7-2 and TRBJ2-5): GAGVSQSPSNKVTEKGKDVELRCDPISGHTALYWYRQSLGQGLEFLIYFQGNSAPDKSGLPSDRFSAERTGGSVSTLTIQRTQQEDSAVYLCASSAGLAGETQYFGPGTRLLVL.